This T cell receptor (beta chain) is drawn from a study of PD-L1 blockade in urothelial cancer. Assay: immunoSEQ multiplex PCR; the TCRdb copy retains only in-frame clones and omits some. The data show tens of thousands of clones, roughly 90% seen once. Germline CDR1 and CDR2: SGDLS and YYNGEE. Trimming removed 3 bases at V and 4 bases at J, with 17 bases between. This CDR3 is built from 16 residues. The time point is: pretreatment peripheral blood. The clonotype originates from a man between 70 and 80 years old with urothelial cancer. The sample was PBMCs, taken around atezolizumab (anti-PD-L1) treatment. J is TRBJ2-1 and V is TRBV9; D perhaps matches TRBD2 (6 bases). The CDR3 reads CASSEDYRDFYNEQFF. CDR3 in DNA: TGTGCCAGCAGCGAGGACTACCGTGACTTTTACAATGAGCAGTTCTTC.